Listed here are 23 T cell receptor beta chains from one sample, sequenced in a study of blood T cell repertoires in COVID-19. Generated by immunoSEQ multiplex PCR, the TCRdb table keeps only in-frame clones and is missing some. The sample contains over 350,000 clones, roughly 85% of which appear only once. Source material: peripheral blood. The origin of the receptors is a woman aged 25 to 45 with active or convalescent COVID-19.

This chain joins TRBV3-1 (or the pseudogene TRBV3-2) and TRBJ2-5; 13 bases map to TRBD2. Trimming at V came to 3 bases and at J to 4 bases, leaving 11 bases not matched to a gene. The CDR3 runs 18 residues. The germline V gene encodes CDR1 LGHDT and CDR2 YNNKEL (reference sequence). The chain's CDR3 is CASSHETSGRKLRETQYF. In DNA form, the CDR3 reads TGTGCCAGCAGCCACGAGACTAGCGGGAGGAAACTCAGAGAGACCCAGTACTTC.

The chain has TRBV5-5 and TRBJ2-2, with D possibly TRBD2 on 5 matching bases. The germline CDR1 and CDR2 sequences are SGHKS and YYEKEE (reference sequence). The CDR3 sequence is 17 residues long. V lost 0 bases and J lost 4, with 16 bases in between. Written as DNA, the CDR3 is TGTGCCAGCAGCTTGGGGCAGCGGATTTGGGGCACCGGGGAGCTGTTTTTT. It specifies CASSLGQRIWGTGELFF.

The rearrangement uses TRBV18 and TRBJ2-5; 9 bases agree with TRBD2. V lost 5 bases, J lost 1 base, and 11 bases stayed unmatched. The CDR3 is made up of 17 amino acids. Germline values: CDR1 KGHSH, CDR2 LQKENI. The CDR3 DNA is TGTGCCAGCTCAGCAGAGACGACTAGCGGCTTCCAAGAGACCCAGTACTTC. Amino acids: CASSAETTSGFQETQYF.

This clone was seen only once. The CDR3 coding sequence is TGCGCCAGCAGCCAAGAAGGGACACTAAACACTGAAGCTTTCTTT. This gives the protein CASSQEGTLNTEAFF. The chain combines TRBV4-1 with TRBJ1-1; TRBD1 is a possible D gene (6 bases). Trimming stripped 0 bases from V and 2 bases from J, with 10 bases between. In germline, CDR1 is MGHRA, CDR2 YSYEKL. The CDR3 spans 15 residues.

The chain carries TRBV19 and TRBJ1-1, with no clear D. Germline CDR1 and CDR2: LNHDA and SQIVND (reference sequence). CDR3 size: 14 residues. The V gene lost 6 bases and the J gene lost 2 bases, with 13 bases spanning the gap. The CDR3 sequence: CASSLGGRNTEAFF. CDR3 in DNA: TGTGCCAGTAGCCTAGGCGGGAGAAACACTGAAGCTTTCTTT.

The CDR3 region has the DNA TGTGCCAGCAGTGAAGGGGCAGGGGGTGACACAGATACGCAGTATTTT. Translation: CASSEGAGGDTDTQYF. The chain links TRBV6-1 to TRBJ2-3; 7 nucleotides match TRBD1. The germline V gene encodes CDR1 MNHNS and CDR2 SASEGT. This CDR3 is built from 16 residues. J lost 2 bases, V lost 1 base, and 6 bases had no gene match.

V gene TRBV10-3 combines with J gene TRBJ2-2; 7 nucleotides match TRBD1. Germline CDR1 and CDR2: ENHRY and SYGVKD. The ends lost 5 bases at V and 2 bases at J; junction bases unmatched: 5. The CDR3 covers 15 residues. The CDR3 region is CAISQQGSNTGELFF. The CDR3 DNA reads TGTGCCATCAGTCAACAGGGGAGTAACACCGGGGAGCTGTTTTTT.

The chain links TRBV3-1 (or the pseudogene TRBV3-2) to TRBJ1-2; D is possibly TRBD1 (5 bases). Per germline, CDR1 LGHDT and CDR2 YNNKEL (reference sequence). This CDR3 has 15 residues. Deletions cut 1 base from V and 4 bases from J, with 13 bases between. The CDR3 sequence: CASSQAPDRFYGYTF. In nucleotides, the CDR3 is TGTGCCAGCAGCCAAGCCCCAGACAGATTCTATGGCTACACCTTC.

The chain is built from TRBV5-4 and TRBJ1-1; TRBD1 is a possible D gene (5 bases). V lost 4 bases and J 3 bases, leaving 16 bases between the germline ends. Germline V gene lookup returns CDR1 SGHNT and CDR2 YYREEE (reference sequence). CDR3 size: 15 residues. The CDR3 region is CASSPRGKVYTEAFF. The CDR3 region has the DNA TGTGCCAGCAGCCCTCGGGGGAAAGTATACACTGAAGCTTTCTTT. The whole variable domain, remainder taken from reference TRBV5-4 and TRBJ1-1, is ETGVTQSPTHLIKTRGQQVTLRCSSQSGHNTVSWYQQALGQGPQFIFQYYREEENGRGNFPPRFSGLQFPNYSSELNVNALELDDSALYLCASSPRGKVYTEAFFGQGTRLTVV.

This clone occurred once. This chain connects TRBV4-1 to TRBJ1-1; D unresolved. Germline V gene sequence: CDR1 MGHRA, CDR2 YSYEKL. The CDR3 has 14 amino acids. Trimming cost V 4 bases and J 1 base, with 10 bases left between them. The CDR3 DNA follows: TGCGCCAGCAGCCTAACGACGGGGAACACTGAAGCTTTCTTT. Its translation: CASSLTTGNTEAFF.

The sample holds a few counts of this clone. The V gene is TRBV7-9, the J gene TRBJ1-5, with D possibly TRBD1 on 6 matching bases. With 3 bases removed from V and 0 bases from J, the gap between germline ends came to 12 bases. Germline CDR1 is SEHNR and CDR2 is FQNEAQ (reference sequence). CDR3 size: 16 residues. The DNA of the CDR3 is TGTGCCAGCAGCTTCTACAGGGACTATAGCAATCAGCCCCAGCATTTT. Translating gives CASSFYRDYSNQPQHF.

The V and J genes are TRBV11-2 and TRBJ1-5, with D unclear. This CDR3 spans 13 amino acids. V dropped 2 bases and J dropped 3 bases, with 5 bases sitting between them. Germline CDR1 is SGHAT and CDR2 is FQNNGV. CDR3 sequence (DNA): TGTGCCAGCAGCTTAACGGTCAATCAGCCCCAGCATTTT. This sequence encodes CASSLTVNQPQHF. The full variable domain, in which reference TRBV11-2 and TRBJ1-5 provide the parts outside the CDR3, is EAGVAQSPRYKIIEKRQSVAFWCNPISGHATLYWYQQILGQGPKLLIQFQNNGVVDDSQLPKDRFSAERLKGVDSTLKIQPAKLEDSAVYLCASSLTVNQPQHFGDGTRLSIL.

The chain carries TRBV6-4 and TRBJ1-2, with TRBD1 as a possible D gene (5 bases). Germline CDR1 MRHNA, CDR2 SNTAGT. The V gene lost 1 base and the J gene lost 2 bases, with 11 bases spanning the gap. The length of the CDR3 is 15 residues. The CDR3 loop is CASSDLAGSNYGYTF. Written as DNA, the CDR3 is TGTGCCAGCAGTGACTTGGCAGGGTCGAACTATGGCTACACCTTC.

The rearrangement links TRBV6-5 to TRBJ2-5, with TRBD2 matching 9 bases. The CDR3 totals 13 residues. CDR1 is MNHEY, CDR2 SVGAGI, per germline. Germline trimming cut 6 bases from V and 4 bases from J; bases unmatched to any gene: 3. DNA for the CDR3: TGTGCCAGCAGATTAGCGGGGGCAGAGACCCAGTACTTC. Translated, it gives CASRLAGAETQYF.

The rearrangement joins TRBV10-1 to TRBJ1-6; D gene unclear. CDR1 is WNHNN, CDR2 SYGVQD, per germline (reference sequence). V gave up 0 bases and J gave up 7 bases, with 7 bases separating them. This CDR3 is built from 14 residues. The CDR3 protein is CASSESMRNSPLHF. The CDR3 nucleotides read TGCGCCAGCAGTGAGTCGATGCGGAATTCACCCCTCCACTTT.

The chain carries TRBV6-5 and TRBJ2-5, with 8 nucleotides matching TRBD2. J was trimmed by 2 bases and V by 2 bases; bases with no gene match: 7. The length of the CDR3 is 16 residues. Germline V gene data show CDR1 as MNHEY and CDR2 as SVGAGI. CDR3 sequence reads: CASSYLKTSVQETQYF. CDR3 nucleotide sequence: TGTGCCAGCAGTTACCTCAAGACTAGCGTACAAGAGACCCAGTACTTC.

The V call is TRBV4-1, the J call TRBJ1-6; the match to TRBD1 covers 8 bases. The CDR3 loop spans 17 amino acids. CDR1 MGHRA and CDR2 YSYEKL come from the germline V gene. The ends lost 0 bases at V and 6 bases at J; junction bases unmatched: 7. The CDR3 DNA is TGCGCCAGCAGCCAAGACTTGACAGGGGTGATTAATTCACCCCTCCACTTT. As protein: CASSQDLTGVINSPLHF.

The chain links TRBV4-2 to TRBJ2-2, with TRBD1 identical over 8 bases. There are 16 residues in the CDR3. CDR1 LGHNA and CDR2 YNFKEQ come from the germline V gene. The V gene end was trimmed by 4 bases and the J gene end by 3 bases; junction bases not matched to a gene: 7. The CDR3 nucleotides are TGTGCCAGCAGCCCCCGGACAGGGTACGACACCGGGGAGCTGTTTTTT. Translating gives CASSPRTGYDTGELFF.

This sequence joins TRBV5-8 and TRBJ1-4, with 9 bases fitting TRBD1. The V gene's germline CDR1 is SGHTS and CDR2 YDEGEE. The CDR3 contains 16 residues. V dropped 5 bases and J dropped 13; count of bases not matched to a gene: 18. The CDR3 is CASRIRDRAVMKGLFF. DNA for the CDR3: TGTGCCAGCAGGATCCGGGACAGGGCCGTAATGAAAGGACTGTTTTTT. Full variable domain (outside the CDR3, taken from reference TRBV5-8 and TRBJ1-4): EAGVTQSPTHLIKTRGQQATLRCSPISGHTSVYWYQQALGLGLQFLLWYDEGEERNRGNFPPRFSGRQFPNYSSELNVNALELEDSALYLCASRIRDRAVMKGLFFGSGTQLSVL.

The chain has TRBV6-5 and TRBJ1-1, with 8 bases aligning to TRBD1. The CDR3 contains 15 residues. Germline values: CDR1 MNHEY, CDR2 SVGAGI. Losses at the gene ends were 10 bases for V and 1 base for J; bases not matched to a gene: 11. CDR3 loop: CATRTGLLSNTEAFF. CDR3 bases: TGTGCCACCCGGACAGGGCTCTTATCGAACACTGAAGCTTTCTTT.

The chain uses TRBV30 and TRBJ2-1; no clear D gene. The CDR3 is made up of 13 amino acids. Germline V gene data show CDR1 as GTSNPN and CDR2 as SVGIG (reference sequence). Trimming took off 5 bases at V and 8 bases at J, with 16 bases between the two ends. The CDR3 protein is CAWADSTIHEQFF. The CDR3 DNA sequence: TGTGCCTGGGCGGATTCAACGATCCATGAGCAGTTCTTC.

V usage is TRBV5-4 and J usage is TRBJ1-2; maybe TRBD1 (6 bases). Germline lookup yields CDR1 SGHNT and CDR2 YYREEE (reference sequence). The CDR3 totals 13 residues. Trimming pared 3 bases from V and 4 bases from J, leaving 10 bases between. DNA of the CDR3: TGTGCCAGCAGCTCAGGACAGACCTATGGCTACACCTTC. This translates into CASSSGQTYGYTF.

The table lists this clone with a count of one. The chain couples TRBV18 to TRBJ2-5; D remains ambiguous. With 4 bases removed from V and 2 bases from J, the gap between germline ends came to 5 bases. The CDR3 runs to 12 residues. Germline loops: CDR1 KGHSH, CDR2 LQKENI. DNA of the CDR3: TGTGCCAGCTCACAATTACAAGAGACCCAGTACTTC. Translated, it gives CASSQLQETQYF.